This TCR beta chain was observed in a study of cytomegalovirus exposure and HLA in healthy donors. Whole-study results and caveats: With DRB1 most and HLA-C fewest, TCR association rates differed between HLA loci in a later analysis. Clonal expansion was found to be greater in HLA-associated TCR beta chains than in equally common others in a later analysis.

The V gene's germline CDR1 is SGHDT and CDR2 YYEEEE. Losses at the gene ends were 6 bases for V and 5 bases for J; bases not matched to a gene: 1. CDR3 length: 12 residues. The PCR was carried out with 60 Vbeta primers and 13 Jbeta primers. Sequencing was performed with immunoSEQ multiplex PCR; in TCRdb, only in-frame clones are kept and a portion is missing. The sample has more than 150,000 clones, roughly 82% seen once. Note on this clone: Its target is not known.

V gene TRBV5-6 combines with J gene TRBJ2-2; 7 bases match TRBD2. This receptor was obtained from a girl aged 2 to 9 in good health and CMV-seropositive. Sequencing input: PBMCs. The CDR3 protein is CASTGGTGELFF. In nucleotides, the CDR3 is TGTGCCAGCACGGGGGGAACCGGGGAGCTGTTTTTT. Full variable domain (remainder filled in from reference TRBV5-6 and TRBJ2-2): DAGVTQSPTHLIKTRGQQVTLRCSPKSGHDTVSWYQQALGQGPQFIFQYYEEEERQRGNFPDRFSGHQFPNYSSELNVNALLLGDSALYLCASTGGTGELFFGEGSRLTVL.